This T cell receptor (beta chain) was captured by sequencing in a study of shared clonotypes between healthy human individuals. Findings and limits, study-wide: Non-shared clonotypes had lower generation probabilities than those shared by all four donors.

In regard to this clone: Its specificity is unknown.

The deep-level immunoSEQ assay was used. Sequenced by immunoSEQ multiplex PCR; TCRdb stores in-frame clones only, minus some. Here the sample spans over a million clones, about 80% being singletons. Donors, healthy HIV-negative adults, lacked recent acute infections or vaccinations. The V gene lost 5 bases and the J gene lost 4 bases, with 8 bases spanning the gap. Germline CDR1 and CDR2: SEHNR and FQNEAQ (reference sequence). The length of the CDR3 is 13 residues. This chain joins TRBV7-9 and TRBJ2-2; the D is unclear. This clonotype was sampled from a man aged 18 to 29 in good health. Sequenced input: memory CD4+ T cells sorted from blood. The sample's subset: CD45RA-negative fraction. CDR3 region: CASSLLTTGELFF. CDR3 DNA sequence: TGTGCCAGCAGCCTATTAACCACCGGGGAGCTGTTTTTT.